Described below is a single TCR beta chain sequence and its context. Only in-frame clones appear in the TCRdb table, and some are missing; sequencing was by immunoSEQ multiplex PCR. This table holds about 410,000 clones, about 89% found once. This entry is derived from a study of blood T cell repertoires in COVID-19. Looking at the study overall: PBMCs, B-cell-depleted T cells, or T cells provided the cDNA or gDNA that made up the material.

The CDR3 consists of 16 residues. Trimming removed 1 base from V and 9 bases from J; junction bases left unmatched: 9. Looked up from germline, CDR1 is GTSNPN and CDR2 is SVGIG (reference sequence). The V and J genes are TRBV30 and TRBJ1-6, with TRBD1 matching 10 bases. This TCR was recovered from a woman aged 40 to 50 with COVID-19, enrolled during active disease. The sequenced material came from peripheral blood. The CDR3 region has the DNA TGTGCCTGGAGTGCCTTAGACAGGGGGCAAAGTTCACCCCTCCACTTT. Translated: CAWSALDRGQSSPLHF.